Shown below are 20 T cell receptor beta chains from a single sample sequenced in a study of tumor-infiltrating lymphocytes in primary liver carcinoma. A primer in the constant region served to generate TCR beta cDNA from 450 to 600 ng of total RNA. Sequencing libraries for TCR beta derived from three nested multiplex PCR rounds that used slightly modified ARM-PCR. The study ran its first two PCR rounds for around 10 cycles each, using TRBV1-TRBV30 forward primers and a C-beta reverse primer. TCRdb ran MiXCR on the multiplex PCR reads and lists one entry per CDR3 protein. The table records some 22,000 distinct CDR3 sequences, roughly three quarters of them present only once. Extraction of RNA together with DNA used 20-30 mg of unsorted bulk tissue. Sequencing was done on a sample of liver tumor tissue from sampling region 5. As for subset: tumor region T5, tumor centre. These receptors were taken from a woman in her 30s with primary liver carcinoma and hepatitis B virus infection.

Regarding this clonotype: In this CDR3 the conserved last residue, phenylalanine or tryptophan, is missing, so a read error is likely. The V gene is TRBV10-3, the J gene TRBJ2-1; no firm D call. Germline lookup yields CDR1 ENHRY and CDR2 SYGVKD. CDR3 length: 14 residues. CDR3 loop: CGISPTATQDEQFS. CDR3 in DNA: TGTGGCATCAGTCCCACGGCGACCCAGGATGAGCAGTTCTCC.

About this clonotype itself: Since no conserved phenylalanine or tryptophan closes the CDR3, a read error is the likely cause. The rearrangement joins TRBV2 to TRBJ2-6; D perhaps matches TRBD1 (5 bases). The CDR3 loop spans 15 amino acids. Looked up from germline, CDR1 is SNHLY and CDR2 is FYNNEI. V was trimmed by 4 bases and J by 3 bases, leaving 10 bases between them. CDR3 protein: CASSGARGGANVLTS. The DNA for the CDR3 is TGTGCCAGCAGTGGAGCAAGGGGTGGGGCCAACGTCCTGACTTCC.

Concerning this clonotype itself: Since the CDR3 does not end with the conserved phenylalanine or tryptophan, this likely comes from a read error. The chain couples TRBV12-3 or TRBV12-4 to TRBJ1-3, with no clear D. The CDR3 contains 12 residues. V lost 2 bases and J lost 11, with 10 bases in between. Here the CDR3 reads CASSLRVEAIYY. Written as DNA, the CDR3 is TGTGCCAGCAGTTTAAGGGTAGAGGCCATATATTAT.

As regards this clonotype: Germline and junction disagree at one end, which may indicate a read error. The chain is built from TRBV7-9 and TRBJ1-1; possible D gene TRBD1, 5 bases. Germline CDR1 SEHNR, CDR2 FQNEAQ (reference sequence). This CDR3 contains 17 residues. The CDR3 DNA sequence: TGTGCCAGTAGATCGAAACGAGGGGAGGCGATGAACAGTGAAGCTTTCTTT. This codes for CASRSKRGEAMNSEAFF.

For this clonotype: Its ends do not fully match the called genes, so a read error is possible. V gene TRBV29-1 combines with J gene TRBJ2-3, with 10 bases fitting TRBD2. Per germline, CDR1 SQVTM and CDR2 ANQGSEA. The CDR3 has 16 residues. Here the CDR3 reads CKASRASGSRSDTRYF. As DNA, the CDR3 is TGCAAAGCCTCCCGGGCTAGCGGGAGTAGATCAGATACGCGGTATTTT.

On this clonotype itself: One end of the junction varies from germline; a read error may be responsible. V and J are TRBV11-2 and TRBJ2-7; perhaps TRBD2 as D (6 bases). The CDR3 covers 13 residues. CDR1 SGHAT and CDR2 FQNNGV come from the germline V gene. CDR3 amino acids: CASVPSSEYEQYF. In DNA form, the CDR3 reads TGCGCCAGCGTCCCGTCTAGCGAATACGAGCAGTACTTC.

To note about this clonotype: Lacking the conserved final phenylalanine or tryptophan, this CDR3 likely reflects a read error. The gene calls are TRBV30 and TRBJ2-2; 7 bases fit TRBD1. The CDR3 runs to 15 residues. Germline CDR1 reads GTSNPN; CDR2 reads SVGIG (reference sequence). The V and J ends lost 4 bases and 4 bases, in that order; junction bases with no gene match: 9. CDR3 sequence reads: CAWTRSRGSTGELFY. The CDR3 DNA is TGTGCCTGGACCCGCAGCAGGGGGAGCACCGGGGAGCTGTTTTAT.

A note on this clonotype: Germline and junction disagree at one end, which may indicate a read error. The chain employs TRBV4-1 and TRBJ2-1; D remains ambiguous. This CDR3 has 18 residues. CDR1 and CDR2 (germline): MGHRA, YSYEKL. The CDR3 loop reads CARSQECVPQSSYNEQFF. CDR3 sequence (DNA): TGTGCCAGGAGCCAAGAATGTGTCCCCCAGAGCTCCTACAATGAGCAGTTCTTC.

About this clonotype itself: This likely comes from a read error, as the CDR3 has no conserved phenylalanine or tryptophan at its end. The rearrangement uses TRBV7-9 and TRBJ2-7; no clear D gene. The CDR3 length is 12 residues. V dropped 5 bases and J dropped 2 bases, with 7 bases sitting between them. The germline V gene has CDR1 SEHNR and CDR2 FQNEAQ (reference sequence). The CDR3 spells CASSADTYEQYL. The DNA for the CDR3 is TGTGCCAGCAGCGCAGACACCTACGAGCAGTACTTG.

This clonotype was observed a few times. Being one base from a much bigger clone, this may be a read error. The V call is TRBV28, the J call TRBJ1-2, with 7 bases identical to TRBD1. Germline assignment: CDR1 MDHEN and CDR2 SYDVKM. This CDR3 spans 14 amino acids. V gave up 11 bases and J gave up 5 bases; unmatched junction bases: 14. This CDR3 reads CAASLGTETYGYTF. The CDR3 coding sequence is TGTGCCGCTAGCCTAGGGACAGAAACATATGGCTACACCTTC.

The chain joins TRBV7-8 to TRBJ2-3, with D perhaps matching TRBD2 (5 bases). CDR3 length equals 16 residues. V lost 3 bases, J lost 3 bases, and 16 bases lay in between. In germline, CDR1 is SGHVS, CDR2 FQNEAQ. The CDR3 DNA is TGTGCCAGCAGCTTTGTAGAGGGATGGAGGACAGATACGCAGTATTTT. It yields the protein CASSFVEGWRTDTQYF.

This clonotype came up many times. The chain employs TRBV20-1 and TRBJ1-5; D is perhaps TRBD1 (5 bases). Trimming took off 3 bases at V and 8 bases at J, with 17 bases between the two ends. Germline CDR1 reads DFQATT; CDR2 reads SNEGSKA (reference sequence). The CDR3 covers 14 residues. This chain's CDR3 is CSASSREVREPQHF. CDR3 bases: TGCAGTGCTAGTTCCAGGGAGGTTCGGGAGCCCCAGCATTTT.

In regard to this clonotype: A junction boundary mismatches the germline segment, possibly from a read error. The chain combines TRBV4-1 with TRBJ2-7, with D perhaps matching TRBD1 or TRBD2 (5 bases each). CDR3 length: 16 amino acids. Per the germline V gene, CDR1 is MGHRA and CDR2 is YSYEKL. The CDR3 DNA sequence: TGCGCCAGCAGACAAGATATTGGCAGGGACCCCTACGAGCAGTACTTC. This codes for CASRQDIGRDPYEQYF.

As for this clonotype: This sequence may be a read error, since a much larger clone differs from it by one base. The chain joins TRBV5-4 to TRBJ2-5, with 7 bases aligning to TRBD1. Germline-derived CDR1 and CDR2 are SGHNT and YYREEE (reference sequence). The CDR3 spans 14 residues. The CDR3 spells CTSSRGQSQETQYF. The CDR3 DNA reads TGTACCAGCAGCCGGGGACAGAGTCAAGAGACCCAATACTTC.

About this clonotype: One junction end disagrees with the germline gene, perhaps due to a read error. The chain links TRBV29-1 to TRBJ2-3, with D possibly TRBD2 on 8 matching bases. Germline loops: CDR1 SQVTM, CDR2 ANQGSEA. The CDR3 spans 24 residues. DNA for the CDR3: TGTACTGTAGAGCAGATACAAGGCCGACAGGGTTCGGCGGAAACTAGCGGAGGCACAGATACGCAGTATTTT. Its translation: CTVEQIQGRQGSAETSGGTDTQYF.

A remark on this clonotype: It is likely a read error, because the conserved phenylalanine at the end of the CDR3 is missing. It is unclear where the CDR3 begins or ends on the DNA, so no DNA is shown, and the CDR3 is as TCRdb lists it. The rearrangement links TRBV6-5 to TRBJ2-1; TRBD2 is the table's D call, not checked against the DNA. The CDR3 comprises 15 residues, both ends counted. Germline-derived CDR1 and CDR2 are MNHEY and SVGAGI. CDR3 protein: CASSWTSASYNEPFL.

The V and J genes are TRBV12-3 or TRBV12-4 and TRBJ2-5, with D tentatively TRBD2 (6 bases). The CDR3 runs 15 residues. Trimming removed 6 bases at V and 3 bases at J, with 17 bases between. The CDR3 protein is CASSTHPGSEETQYF. The CDR3, as DNA: TGTGCCAGCAGCACTCACCCCGGGAGTGAAGAGACCCAGTACTTC.

V and J are TRBV7-8 and TRBJ2-2; TRBD2 is a possible D gene (5 bases). Germline CDR1 is SGHVS and CDR2 is FQNEAQ. This CDR3 region has 13 residues. The CDR3 bases are TGTGTCAGTAGCAGACTACCGAATGGGGAGCTGTTTTTT. It encodes CVSSRLPNGELFF.

To note about this clonotype: The junction shows a germline mismatch at one end, possibly a read error. The genes are TRBV6-5 and TRBJ2-6, with D maybe TRBD2 (5 bases). There are 18 residues in the CDR3. CDR1 is MNHEY and CDR2 is SVGAGI in the germline V gene. The CDR3 is CASKTYRGRFSGVNVLTF. CDR3 nucleotides: TGTGCCAGCAAGACATACAGAGGGCGCTTCTCTGGGGTCAACGTCCTGACTTTC.

The V call is TRBV6-2 or TRBV6-3, the J call TRBJ1-5, with 8 bases identical to TRBD1. The better agreement between TRBJ2-3 and the DNA end casts doubt on the J call. The germline V gene has CDR1 MNHEY and CDR2 SVGEGT. CDR3 length: 16 residues. The CDR3 spells CASSYSAWTGNQSQYF. In DNA, the CDR3 is TGTGCCAGCAGTTACTCTGCGTGGACAGGGAATCAGTCCCAGTATTTT.